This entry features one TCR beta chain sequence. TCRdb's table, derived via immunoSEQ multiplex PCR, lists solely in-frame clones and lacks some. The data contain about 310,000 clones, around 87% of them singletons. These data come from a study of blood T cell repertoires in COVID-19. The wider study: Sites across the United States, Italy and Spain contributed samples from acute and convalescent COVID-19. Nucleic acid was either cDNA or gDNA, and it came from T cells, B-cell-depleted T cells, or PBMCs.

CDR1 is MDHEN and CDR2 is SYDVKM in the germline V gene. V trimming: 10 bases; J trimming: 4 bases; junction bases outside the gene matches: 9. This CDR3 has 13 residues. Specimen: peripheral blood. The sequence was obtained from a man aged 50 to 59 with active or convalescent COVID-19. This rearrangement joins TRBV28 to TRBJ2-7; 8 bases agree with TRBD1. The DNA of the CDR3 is TGTGCCACCGGACAGGGAGATTCTTACGAGCAGTACTTC. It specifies CATGQGDSYEQYF.